The 9 T cell receptor beta chains listed next were all sequenced from one sample in a study of OX40 agonist ivuxolimab in advanced cancers. TCRdb's copy holds only in-frame clones and misses some; the assay was immunoSEQ multiplex PCR. The data show around 80,000 clones, approximately 79% seen once. The source was CD4+ or CD8+ T cells sorted from blood, collected in a trial of the OX40 agonist ivuxolimab. These TCRs come from an adult with an advanced solid tumor such as melanoma, head and neck, liver or kidney cancer.

The rearrangement links TRBV19 to TRBJ1-6; the match to TRBD1 covers 9 bases. With V trimmed by 4 bases and J by 10 bases, 8 bases remained unmatched. Germline-derived CDR1 and CDR2 are LNHDA and SQIVND (reference sequence). The CDR3 covers 15 residues. CDR3 sequence (DNA): TGTGCCAGTAGTACAGGGGGACAGGGTAACTCACCCCTCCACTTT. Translation: CASSTGGQGNSPLHF.

The chain combines TRBV5-1 with TRBJ1-1, with D hard to call. This CDR3 comprises 15 residues. The germline V gene has CDR1 SGHRS and CDR2 YFSETQ. V lost 0 bases and J 0 bases, leaving 9 bases between the germline ends. The DNA for the CDR3 is TGCGCCAGCAGCTTGGTGGGTCAAATGAACACTGAAGCTTTCTTT. This codes for CASSLVGQMNTEAFF.

The chain combines TRBV6-1 with TRBJ1-1; D may be TRBD1 (6 bases). The CDR3 is 13 amino acids. The germline gives CDR1 MNHNS, CDR2 SASEGT. Between the trimmed V and J ends, which lost 8 bases and 6 bases, there was a span of 16 bases. The CDR3 is CASGYPQGAEAFF. The CDR3 coding sequence is TGTGCCAGCGGATACCCACAGGGCGCTGAAGCTTTCTTT.

CDR3 in DNA: TGTGCCAGCAGTTTATTTGGTCCGGGAACAACTAATGAAAAACTGTTTTTT. Its protein product is CASSLFGPGTTNEKLFF. The chain combines TRBV27 with TRBJ1-4; D unclear. Per the germline V gene, CDR1 is MNHEY and CDR2 is SMNVEV (reference sequence). The CDR3 runs 17 residues. Trimming shortened V by 1 base and J by 0 bases, and 12 bases separated the two germline ends.

This chain links TRBV25-1 with TRBJ2-2; TRBD2 matches at 8 bases. Germline loops: CDR1 MGHDK, CDR2 SYGVNS. Losses at the gene ends were 2 bases for V and 3 bases for J; bases not matched to a gene: 5. This CDR3 contains 16 residues. The CDR3 loop reads CASSEAREADTGELFF. The CDR3 region has the DNA TGTGCCAGCAGTGAAGCGCGGGAGGCTGACACCGGGGAGCTGTTTTTT.

This chain uses TRBV2 with TRBJ1-5; 8 nucleotides align to TRBD1. V shed 0 bases, J shed 5 bases, and the junction held 15 bases outside the gene matches. CDR3 length: 19 residues. In germline, CDR1 is SNHLY, CDR2 FYNNEI. The CDR3 sequence is CASSEASIGTGPADQPQHF. The CDR3 DNA reads as TGTGCCAGCAGTGAAGCCTCTATTGGGACAGGCCCCGCGGATCAGCCCCAGCATTTT.

The chain is built from TRBV11-3 and TRBJ2-1, with 10 positions matching TRBD2. Germline CDR1 is SGHNT and CDR2 is YENEEA. V was pared by 3 bases and J by 5 bases, with 7 bases of the junction left unmatched. The CDR3 is 16 residues long. CDR3 sequence reads: CASSFGRSGGDNEQFF. For the CDR3, the DNA is TGTGCCAGCAGCTTCGGTAGGAGCGGGGGGGACAATGAGCAGTTCTTC.

The chain combines TRBV27 with TRBJ1-1, with 8 bases lining up with TRBD1. V lost 4 bases and J lost 2; bases outside the gene matches: 6. This CDR3 spans 15 amino acids. Germline-derived CDR1 and CDR2 are MNHEY and SMNVEV (reference sequence). The CDR3 sequence is CASSSPDRENTEAFF. The CDR3 nucleotides are TGTGCCAGCAGTTCCCCGGACAGGGAAAACACTGAAGCTTTCTTT.

This sequence joins TRBV7-9 and TRBJ2-1, with 10 bases aligning to TRBD1. Trimming took 5 bases from V and 1 from J; bases not matched to a gene: 2. This CDR3 spans 15 amino acids. The germline V gene has CDR1 SEHNR and CDR2 FQNEAQ (reference sequence). CDR3 protein: CASSQDRGSYNEQFF. As DNA, the CDR3 is TGTGCCAGCAGCCAGGACAGGGGGTCCTACAATGAGCAGTTCTTC.